Below are 27 T cell receptor beta chains sequenced from a single sample in a study of T cells in Graves' hyperthyroidism and ophthalmopathy (dated by TCRdb to the late 2010s). Libraries came from multiplex PCR. Sequencing was performed on an Illumina HiSeq 2000. TCR beta CDR3 regions were amplified from RNA transcripts. The TCR CDR3 was subjected to a first round of RT-PCR using the HTBI primer set and the Qiagen OneStep RT-PCR kit. TCRdb cleaned the public reads at Q25 with fastp, built clones with MiXCR and kept in-frame beta chains. Rows matching on CDR3 protein sequence are summarized as one entry with the most common DNA and genes. Counted in this sample were under 700,000 distinct CDR3 sequences; about a sixth of them appeared once. Of the sample, 18% is held by the ten largest clones. Material: blood. These receptors all come from a young woman with Graves' hyperthyroidism.

The gene calls are TRBV28 and TRBJ1-1; D is possibly TRBD1 (5 bases). This CDR3 has 14 amino acids. V dropped 4 bases and J dropped 1 base, with 10 bases sitting between them. CDR1 MDHEN and CDR2 SYDVKM come from the germline V gene. This chain's CDR3 is CASSSGPSNTEAFF. CDR3 nucleotide sequence: TGTGCCAGCAGTTCGGGACCTTCGAACACTGAAGCTTTCTTT.

This clonotype was counted ten times or more. The chain recombines TRBV11-2 with TRBJ1-2, with TRBD1 identical over 9 bases. Per germline, CDR1 SGHAT and CDR2 FQNNGV. The trim removed 6 bases at V and 4 bases at J, leaving 6 bases unmatched. The length of the CDR3 is 14 residues. CDR3 amino acids: CASSTTGGGYGYTF. CDR3 nucleotide sequence: TGTGCCAGCAGTACCACAGGGGGCGGCTATGGCTACACCTTC.

The V gene is TRBV6-1, the J gene TRBJ1-1, with a possible D match to TRBD1 (6 bases). V was shortened by 5 bases and J by 3 bases, with 16 bases between the two germline ends. The CDR3 contains 15 residues. Germline V gives CDR1 MNHNS, CDR2 SASEGT. The CDR3 DNA reads TGTGCCAGCAGTCCCCGGCCGGGGGGCTACACTGAAGCTTTCTTT. Amino acids: CASSPRPGGYTEAFF.

This clonotype was seen only a few times. This chain connects TRBV14 to TRBJ2-1, with 7 bases aligning to TRBD2. V was clipped by 4 bases and J by 0 bases; unmatched bases: 12. CDR3 length equals 18 residues. The germline CDR1 and CDR2 sequences are SGHDN and FVKESK. This chain's CDR3 is CASSPLDSGPYSYNEQFF. The CDR3 DNA follows: TGTGCCAGCAGCCCGCTAGATAGCGGGCCCTACTCCTACAATGAGCAGTTCTTC. The whole variable domain, remainder taken from reference TRBV14 and TRBJ2-1, is EAGVTQFPSHSVIEKGQTVTLRCDPISGHDNLYWYRRVMGKEIKFLLHFVKESKQDESGMPNNRFLAERTGGTYSTLKVQPAELEDSGVYFCASSPLDSGPYSYNEQFFGPGTRLTVL.

The chain links TRBV30 to TRBJ2-2; 7 bases are shared with TRBD2. Trimming took 4 bases from V and 5 from J; bases not matched to a gene: 4. The CDR3 is 13 amino acids. Germline CDR1 reads GTSNPN; CDR2 reads SVGIG (reference sequence). The CDR3 DNA sequence: TGTGCCTGGACTCGGGGAGGGACCGGGGAGCTGTTTTTT. It codes for CAWTRGGTGELFF.

This clonotype was seen a handful of times. Written as DNA, the CDR3 is TGTGCCACCAGTGATCCCATAGCGGGAGTGGAAAATGAGCAGTTCTTC. It encodes CATSDPIAGVENEQFF. The chain employs TRBV24-1 and TRBJ2-1; the match to TRBD2 covers 9 bases. The V segment lost 3 bases and the J segment 7 bases; nucleotides outside the gene matches: 9. Looked up from germline, CDR1 is KGHDR and CDR2 is SFDVKD. CDR3 size: 16 residues.

In this sample, this clonotype turned up many times. The J gene is TRBJ2-1, the V gene TRBV30; 13 bases map to TRBD2. This CDR3 contains 15 residues. Losses at the gene ends were 8 bases for V and 8 bases for J; bases not matched to a gene: 12. Germline values: CDR1 GTSNPN, CDR2 SVGIG (reference sequence). CDR3 in amino acids: CARDRLAGGTDEQFF. The DNA of the CDR3 is TGTGCCAGGGACCGACTAGCGGGAGGTACCGATGAGCAGTTCTTC.

This clonotype was seen many times. The gene calls are TRBV6-2 or TRBV6-3 and TRBJ1-2; possible D gene TRBD1, 6 bases. The CDR3 totals 14 residues. Per the germline V gene, CDR1 is MNHEY and CDR2 is SVGEGT. V shed 2 bases and J shed 4 bases, with 11 bases lying between them. Here the CDR3 reads CASSYERDIYGYTF. CDR3 bases: TGTGCCAGCAGTTACGAACGGGACATCTATGGCTACACCTTC.

This chain links TRBV5-1 with TRBJ2-3; tentatively, D is TRBD2 (5 bases). Looked up from germline, CDR1 is SGHRS and CDR2 is YFSETQ. This CDR3 has 14 residues. The germline V and J ends were trimmed by 4 bases and 8 bases, with 17 bases remaining between them. CDR3 loop: CASSPPGTGVTQYF. DNA of the CDR3: TGCGCCAGCAGCCCCCCGGGAACTGGAGTTACGCAGTATTTT.

This clonotype turned up a few times. J is TRBJ2-3 and V is TRBV4-1; D possibly corresponds to TRBD2 (6 bases). Trimming cost V 4 bases and J 4 bases, with 15 bases left between them. The CDR3 contains 15 residues. Germline CDR1 MGHRA, CDR2 YSYEKL. The CDR3 protein is CASSPGTRGADTQYF. In DNA form, the CDR3 reads TGCGCCAGCAGCCCCGGGACCCGCGGGGCAGATACGCAGTATTTT.

There are many counts of this clonotype. The V gene is TRBV12-3 or TRBV12-4, the J gene TRBJ2-3; D remains unclear. This CDR3 spans 11 amino acids. V was pared by 6 bases and J by 6 bases, with 7 bases between. The DNA for the CDR3 is TGTGCCAGCAGGAATAGTGATACGCAGTATTTT. It codes for CASRNSDTQYF.

The chain couples TRBV5-5 to TRBJ2-3; D is perhaps TRBD1 (6 bases). Germline values: CDR1 SGHKS, CDR2 YYEKEE (reference sequence). Trimming removed 0 bases from V and 14 bases from J, with 13 bases in between. The CDR3 extends over 12 amino acids. As DNA, the CDR3 is TGTGCCAGCAGCTTGGTATCAGCAGGGGTGTATTTT. It codes for CASSLVSAGVYF.

The chain recombines TRBV6-2 or TRBV6-3 with TRBJ2-2; 8 nucleotides line up with TRBD1. Germline loops: CDR1 MNHEY, CDR2 SVGEGT. V trimming: 7 bases; J trimming: 5 bases; junction bases outside the gene matches: 6. The CDR3 has 14 amino acids. CDR3: CASNAGGATGELFF. The CDR3 DNA is TGTGCCAGCAATGCAGGGGGCGCAACCGGGGAGCTGTTTTTT.

This clonotype was detected only a few times. The genes are TRBV20-1 and TRBJ2-1; the D is unclear. Germline V gene data show CDR1 as DFQATT and CDR2 as SNEGSKA (reference sequence). V dropped 0 bases and J dropped 0 bases, with 12 bases sitting between them. The CDR3 consists of 16 residues. CDR3 bases: TGCAGTGCTAGAGATCCTTGGCGCGGCTCCTACAATGAGCAGTTCTTC. Translating gives CSARDPWRGSYNEQFF.

The chain carries TRBV7-8 and TRBJ1-3; a possible D gene is TRBD1 (5 bases). Germline CDR1 and CDR2: SGHVS and FQNEAQ. V lost 4 bases and J lost 4, with 11 bases in between. The CDR3 extends over 14 amino acids. Written as DNA, the CDR3 is TGTGCCAGCAGCTGGGGGGGGGGAGGAAACACCATATATTTT. Translation gives CASSWGGGGNTIYF.

The chain joins TRBV29-1 to TRBJ1-1, with 7 bases matching TRBD1. Germline V lookup: CDR1 SQVTM, CDR2 ANQGSEA. This CDR3 has 13 amino acids. Trimming removed 7 bases from V and 0 bases from J; junction bases left unmatched: 5. Here the CDR3 DNA reads TGCAGCGCCCAGACAGGGATGAACACTGAAGCTTTCTTT. Protein sequence: CSAQTGMNTEAFF.

This clonotype was detected a few times. This chain uses TRBV11-3 with TRBJ2-1; D is undetermined. Between the trimmed V and J ends, which lost 2 bases and 11 bases, there was a span of 10 bases. This CDR3 spans 12 amino acids. Per germline, CDR1 SGHNT and CDR2 YENEEA. CDR3 loop: CASSLMGSQQFF. CDR3 DNA sequence: TGTGCCAGCAGCTTAATGGGCTCTCAGCAGTTCTTC.

This clonotype was observed at least ten times. The gene calls are TRBV11-2 and TRBJ2-3, with 12 bases that match TRBD2. Unmatched junction bases numbered 14, after V lost 4 bases and J lost 6 bases. The CDR3 runs to 18 residues. Germline CDR1 SGHAT, CDR2 FQNNGV. The CDR3 reads CASSYTSGGSPLSDTQYF. CDR3 coding DNA: TGTGCCAGCAGCTACACTAGCGGGGGGTCCCCATTGTCCGATACGCAGTATTTT.

A word on this clonotype: The germline gene is not matched at one end of the junction; a read error may be the cause. The V call is TRBV6-2 or TRBV6-3, the J call TRBJ1-1; 8 bases align to TRBD1. The germline gives CDR1 MNHEY, CDR2 SVGEGT. This CDR3 comprises 15 residues. The CDR3 sequence: CASKKWGQENAEAFF. CDR3 coding DNA: TGTGCCAGCAAGAAGTGGGGACAGGAGAACGCTGAAGCTTTCTTT.

V is TRBV28 and J is TRBJ2-1; 9 nucleotides agree with TRBD1. The CDR3 covers 17 residues. Germline assignment: CDR1 MDHEN and CDR2 SYDVKM. The ends lost 4 bases at V and 5 bases at J; junction bases unmatched: 12. The CDR3 sequence is CASSSTGGQGFNNEQFF. CDR3 DNA sequence: TGTGCCAGCAGTTCTACAGGGGGACAGGGTTTCAACAATGAGCAGTTCTTC.

In this sample, this clonotype turned up many times. The chain employs TRBV12-3 or TRBV12-4 and TRBJ1-2; D uncertain. Deletions cut 3 bases from V and 4 bases from J, with 6 bases between. The CDR3 consists of 12 residues. The CDR3 bases are TGTGCCAGCAGTTTTTCCGTCTATGGCTACACCTTC. It yields the protein CASSFSVYGYTF.

The genes are TRBV25-1 and TRBJ1-1, with 10 positions matching TRBD1. Trimming cost V 4 bases and J 5 bases; bases outside gene matches: 7. CDR3 length equals 15 residues. Germline V gene sequence: CDR1 MGHDK, CDR2 SYGVNS. CDR3 nucleotides: TGTGCCAGCAGTGGTGACAGGGGGCATTTGACTGAAGCTTTCTTT. Protein sequence: CASSGDRGHLTEAFF.

This clonotype was observed many times. The chain uses TRBV20-1 and TRBJ2-7; 13 bases match TRBD2. Trimming at V came to 3 bases and at J to 2 bases, leaving 1 base not matched to a gene. The germline gives CDR1 DFQATT, CDR2 SNEGSKA (reference sequence). The CDR3 spans 14 residues. The CDR3 here is CSARGTSGTYEQYF. The CDR3 bases are TGCAGTGCTAGGGGGACTAGCGGGACCTACGAGCAGTACTTC.

Ten or more counts support this clonotype. The chain recombines TRBV7-2 with TRBJ2-7; 9 nucleotides line up with TRBD1. V lost 5 bases to trimming and J lost 4 bases; unmatched junction nucleotides: 9. This CDR3 spans 15 amino acids. Per the germline V gene, CDR1 is SGHTA and CDR2 is FQGNSA. CDR3 in amino acids: CASSRPGTGRYEQYF. The CDR3 DNA follows: TGTGCCAGCAGCCGTCCCGGGACAGGGAGGTACGAGCAGTACTTC.

In its sample, this clonotype was seen many times. This chain links TRBV2 with TRBJ1-1; 10 bases are a match to TRBD1. CDR1 and CDR2 (germline): SNHLY, FYNNEI. CDR3 length: 15 amino acids. V trimming: 7 bases; J trimming: 7 bases; junction bases outside the gene matches: 12. This chain's CDR3 is CASTDRGPEPFEAFF. The CDR3 DNA sequence: TGTGCCAGCACCGACAGGGGGCCGGAGCCATTTGAAGCTTTCTTT. The whole variable domain, remainder taken from reference TRBV2 and TRBJ1-1, is EPEVTQTPSHQVTQMGQEVILRCVPISNHLYFYWYRQILGQKVEFLVSFYNNEISEKSEIFDDQFSVERPDGSNFTLKIRSTKLEDSAMYFCASTDRGPEPFEAFFGQGTRLTVV.

This clonotype has a count of ten or more. In DNA form, the CDR3 reads TGTGCCAGCAGCGTAACCCACAGGGTTGGGGACGAGCAGTACTTC. As protein: CASSVTHRVGDEQYF. This chain joins TRBV9 and TRBJ2-7, with TRBD1 as a possible D gene (6 bases). V dropped 1 base and J dropped 5 bases, with 16 bases sitting between them. CDR3 length: 15 amino acids. Germline assignment: CDR1 SGDLS and CDR2 YYNGEE.

This chain joins TRBV30 and TRBJ1-5; D remains unclear. Germline V gene data show CDR1 as GTSNPN and CDR2 as SVGIG (reference sequence). This CDR3 is built from 13 residues. Trimming stripped 1 base from V and 0 bases from J, with 4 bases between. The CDR3 is CAWSGGSNQPQHF. The CDR3 bases are TGTGCCTGGAGTGGGGGTAGCAATCAGCCCCAGCATTTT. Based on the CDR3 plus reference TRBV30 and TRBJ1-5, the full variable domain is SQTIHQWPATLVQPVGSPLSLECTVEGTSNPNLYWYRQAAGRGLQLLFYSVGIGQISSEVPQNLSASRPQDRQFILSSKKLLLSDSGFYLCAWSGGSNQPQHFGDGTRLSIL.